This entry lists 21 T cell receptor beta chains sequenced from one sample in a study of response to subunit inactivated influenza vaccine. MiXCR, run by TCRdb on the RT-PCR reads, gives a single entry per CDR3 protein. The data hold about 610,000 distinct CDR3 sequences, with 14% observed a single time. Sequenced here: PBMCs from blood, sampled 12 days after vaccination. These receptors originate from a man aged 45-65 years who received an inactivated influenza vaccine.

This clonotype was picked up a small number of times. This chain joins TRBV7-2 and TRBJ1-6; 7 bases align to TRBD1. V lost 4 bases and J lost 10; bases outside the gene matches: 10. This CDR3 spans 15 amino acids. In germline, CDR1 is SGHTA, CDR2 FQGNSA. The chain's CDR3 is CASSSLNIQGSPLHF. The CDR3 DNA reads TGTGCCAGCAGCTCACTAAACATACAGGGGTCACCCCTCCACTTT.

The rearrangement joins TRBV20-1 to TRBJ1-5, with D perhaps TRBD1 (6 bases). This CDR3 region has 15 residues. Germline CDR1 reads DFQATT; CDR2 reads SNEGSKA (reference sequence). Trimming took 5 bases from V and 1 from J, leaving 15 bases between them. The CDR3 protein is CSALRGATSNQPQHF. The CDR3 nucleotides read TGCAGTGCTCTCCGGGGGGCGACAAGCAATCAGCCCCAGCATTTT.

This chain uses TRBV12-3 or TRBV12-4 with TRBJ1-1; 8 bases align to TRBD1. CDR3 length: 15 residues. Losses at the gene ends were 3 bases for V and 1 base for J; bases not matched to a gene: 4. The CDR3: CASSFYGQGNTEAFF. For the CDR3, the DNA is TGTGCCAGCAGTTTCTATGGACAGGGGAACACTGAAGCTTTCTTT.

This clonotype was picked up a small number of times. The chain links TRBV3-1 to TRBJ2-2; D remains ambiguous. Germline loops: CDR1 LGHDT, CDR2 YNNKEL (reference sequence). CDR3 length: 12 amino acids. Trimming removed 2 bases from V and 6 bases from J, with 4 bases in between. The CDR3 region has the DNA TGTGCCAGCAGCCAACTGGCCGGGGAGCTGTTTTTT. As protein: CASSQLAGELFF.

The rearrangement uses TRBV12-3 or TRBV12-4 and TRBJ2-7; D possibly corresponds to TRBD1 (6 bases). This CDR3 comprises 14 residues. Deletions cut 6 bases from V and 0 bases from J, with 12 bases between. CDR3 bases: TGTGCCAGCAGCGACAGGAGCCCCTCCTACGAGCAGTACTTC. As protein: CASSDRSPSYEQYF.

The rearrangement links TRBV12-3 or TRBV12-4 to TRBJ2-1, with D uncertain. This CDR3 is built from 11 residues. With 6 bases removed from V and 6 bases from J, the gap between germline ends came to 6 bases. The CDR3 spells CASSKANEQFF. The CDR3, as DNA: TGTGCCAGCAGCAAAGCCAATGAGCAGTTCTTC.

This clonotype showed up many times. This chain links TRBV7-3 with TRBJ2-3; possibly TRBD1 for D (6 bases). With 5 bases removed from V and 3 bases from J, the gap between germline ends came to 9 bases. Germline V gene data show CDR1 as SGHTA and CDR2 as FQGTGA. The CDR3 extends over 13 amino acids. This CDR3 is CASSPQGTDTQYF. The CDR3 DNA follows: TGTGCCAGCAGCCCACAGGGAACAGATACGCAGTATTTT.

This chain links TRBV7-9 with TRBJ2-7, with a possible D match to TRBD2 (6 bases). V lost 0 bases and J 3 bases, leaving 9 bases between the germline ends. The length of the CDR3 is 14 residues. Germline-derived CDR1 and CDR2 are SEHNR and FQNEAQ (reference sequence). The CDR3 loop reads CASSLARRDYEQYF. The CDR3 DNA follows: TGTGCCAGCAGCTTAGCGCGGAGGGACTACGAGCAGTACTTC. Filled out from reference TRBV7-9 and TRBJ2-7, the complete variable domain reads DTGVSQNPRHKITKRGQNVTFRCDPISEHNRLYWYRQTLGQGPEFLTYFQNEAQLEKSRLLSDRFSAERPKGSFSTLEIQRTEQGDSAMYLCASSLARRDYEQYFGPGTRLTVT.

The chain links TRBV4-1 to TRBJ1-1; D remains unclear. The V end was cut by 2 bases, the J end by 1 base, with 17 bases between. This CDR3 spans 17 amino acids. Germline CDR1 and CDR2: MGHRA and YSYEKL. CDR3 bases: TGCGCCAGCAGCCAATCTAACATGGGGTTGGGGAACACTGAAGCTTTCTTT. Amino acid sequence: CASSQSNMGLGNTEAFF.

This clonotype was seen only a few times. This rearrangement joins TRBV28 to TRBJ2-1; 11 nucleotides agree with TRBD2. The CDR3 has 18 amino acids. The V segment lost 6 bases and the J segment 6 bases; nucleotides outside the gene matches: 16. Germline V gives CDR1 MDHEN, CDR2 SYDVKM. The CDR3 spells CASRPGTSGLQWGNEQFF. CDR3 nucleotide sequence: TGTGCCAGCAGACCCGGGACTAGCGGACTTCAATGGGGCAATGAGCAGTTCTTC. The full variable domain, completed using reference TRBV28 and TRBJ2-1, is DVKVTQSSRYLVKRTGEKVFLECVQDMDHENMFWYRQDPGLGLRLIYFSYDVKMKEKGDIPEGYSVSREKKERFSLILESASTNQTSMYLCASRPGTSGLQWGNEQFFGPGTRLTVL.

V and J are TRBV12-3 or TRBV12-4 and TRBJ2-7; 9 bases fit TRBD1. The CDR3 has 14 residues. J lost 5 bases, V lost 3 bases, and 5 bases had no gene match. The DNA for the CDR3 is TGTGCCAGCAGTTTTAGGACAGGGGCCCACGAGCAGTACTTC. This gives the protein CASSFRTGAHEQYF.

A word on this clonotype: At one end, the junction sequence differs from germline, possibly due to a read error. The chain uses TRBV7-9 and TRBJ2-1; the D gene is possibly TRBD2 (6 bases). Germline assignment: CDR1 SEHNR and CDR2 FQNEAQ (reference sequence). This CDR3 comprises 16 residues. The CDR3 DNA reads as TGTACCAGCAGCTCCTTAGCGCGGGGCCTATACAATGAGCAGTTCTTC. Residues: CTSSSLARGLYNEQFF.

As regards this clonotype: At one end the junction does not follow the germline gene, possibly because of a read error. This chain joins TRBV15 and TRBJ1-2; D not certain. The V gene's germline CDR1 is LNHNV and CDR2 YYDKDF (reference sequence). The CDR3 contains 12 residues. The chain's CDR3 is CATNQRESNKAF. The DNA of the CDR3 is TGTGCCACCAACCAGAGGGAGTCGAATAAGGCCTTC.

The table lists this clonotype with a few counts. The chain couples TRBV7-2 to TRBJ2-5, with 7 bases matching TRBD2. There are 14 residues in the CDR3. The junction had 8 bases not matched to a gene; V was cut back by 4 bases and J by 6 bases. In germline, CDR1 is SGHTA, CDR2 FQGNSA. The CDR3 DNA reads TGTGCCAGCAGCTCGGGGGGTAGGGTACAGACCCAGTACTTC. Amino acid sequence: CASSSGGRVQTQYF.

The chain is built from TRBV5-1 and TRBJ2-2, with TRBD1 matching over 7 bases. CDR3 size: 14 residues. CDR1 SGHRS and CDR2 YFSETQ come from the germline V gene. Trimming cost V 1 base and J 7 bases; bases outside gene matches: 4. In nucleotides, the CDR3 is TGCGCCAGCAGCTTGAGGGGGCATAGCGGGGAGCTGTTTTTT. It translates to CASSLRGHSGELFF.

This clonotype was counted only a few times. The CDR3 sequence is CAWQTGYEQYF. DNA of the CDR3: TGTGCCTGGCAGACAGGCTACGAGCAGTACTTC. The chain uses TRBV30 and TRBJ2-7; perhaps TRBD1 as D (6 bases). V dropped 5 bases and J dropped 3 bases, with 8 bases sitting between them. CDR1 GTSNPN and CDR2 SVGIG come from the germline V gene (reference sequence). The CDR3 sequence is 11 residues long.

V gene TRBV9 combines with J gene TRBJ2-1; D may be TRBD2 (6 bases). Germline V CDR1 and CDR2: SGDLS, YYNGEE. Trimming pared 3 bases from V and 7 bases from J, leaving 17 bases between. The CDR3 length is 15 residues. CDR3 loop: CASSAGPARENEQFF. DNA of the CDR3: TGTGCCAGCAGCGCTGGACCAGCCCGGGAGAATGAGCAGTTCTTC.

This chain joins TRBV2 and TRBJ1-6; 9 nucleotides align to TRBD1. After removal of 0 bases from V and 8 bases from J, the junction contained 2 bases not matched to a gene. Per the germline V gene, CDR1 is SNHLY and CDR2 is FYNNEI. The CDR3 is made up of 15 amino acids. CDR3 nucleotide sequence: TGTGCCAGCAGTGAAGCCGGGACAGGGTATTCACCCCTCCACTTT. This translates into CASSEAGTGYSPLHF. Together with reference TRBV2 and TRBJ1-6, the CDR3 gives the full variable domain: EPEVTQTPSHQVTQMGQEVILRCVPISNHLYFYWYRQILGQKVEFLVSFYNNEISEKSEIFDDQFSVERPDGSNFTLKIRSTKLEDSAMYFCASSEAGTGYSPLHFGNGTRLTVT.

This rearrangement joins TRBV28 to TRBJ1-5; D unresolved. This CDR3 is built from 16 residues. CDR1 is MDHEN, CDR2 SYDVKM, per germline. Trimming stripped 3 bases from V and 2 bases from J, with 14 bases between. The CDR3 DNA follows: TGTGCCAGCAGTTTTTGGGGAAGGTGGGGCAATCAGCCCCAGCATTTT. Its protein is CASSFWGRWGNQPQHF.

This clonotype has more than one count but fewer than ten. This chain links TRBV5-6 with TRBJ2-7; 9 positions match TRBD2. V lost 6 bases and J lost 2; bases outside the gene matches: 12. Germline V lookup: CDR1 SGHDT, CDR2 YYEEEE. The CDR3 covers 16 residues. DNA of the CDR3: TGTGCCAGCACGCTTTCGGGTGCGGGAGGGACCTACGAGCAGTACTTC. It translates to CASTLSGAGGTYEQYF.

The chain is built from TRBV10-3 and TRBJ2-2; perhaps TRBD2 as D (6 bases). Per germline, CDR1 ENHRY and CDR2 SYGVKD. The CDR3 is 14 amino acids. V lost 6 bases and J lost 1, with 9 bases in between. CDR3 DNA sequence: TGTGCCATCAGCCGGGACTTGAACACCGGGGAGCTGTTTTTT. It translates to CAISRDLNTGELFF.